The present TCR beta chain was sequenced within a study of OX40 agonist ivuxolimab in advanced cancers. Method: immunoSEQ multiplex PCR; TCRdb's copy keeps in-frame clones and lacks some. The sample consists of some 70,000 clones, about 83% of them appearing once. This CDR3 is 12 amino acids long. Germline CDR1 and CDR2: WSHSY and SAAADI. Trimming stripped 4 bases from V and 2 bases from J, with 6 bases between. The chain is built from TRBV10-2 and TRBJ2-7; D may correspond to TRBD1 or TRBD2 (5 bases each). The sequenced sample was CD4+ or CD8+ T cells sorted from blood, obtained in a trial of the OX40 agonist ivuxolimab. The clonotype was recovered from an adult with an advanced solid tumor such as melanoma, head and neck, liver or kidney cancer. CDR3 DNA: TGCGCCAGCAGTGTGGGACCCTACGAGCAGTACTTC. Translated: CASSVGPYEQYF.